The 3 T cell receptor beta chains below come from one sample, sequenced in a study of vaccination effects on CD4 cells after COVID-19. The antigens of these receptors remain unknown. Expansion of antigen-specific CD4+ T cells with viral peptide pools was carried out by the ViraFEST assay before sequencing. Isolating CD4+ T cells followed around nine days of culture. PCR-confirmed SARS-CoV-2 infection occurred in the person between March and December 2020. TCRdb's table, derived via immunoSEQ multiplex PCR, lists solely in-frame clones and lacks some. This sample has about 70,000 clones, with 65% to 85% found just once. This sample comprised CD4+ T cells from PBMCs cultured with HIV peptides, obtained before COVID-19 vaccination. As to subset: HIV-1 Nef peptide pool negative control/reference culture. These receptors all stem from a human donor who had a prior SARS-CoV-2 infection.

This clone was counted only a few times. The J gene is TRBJ1-5, the V gene TRBV6-5; D not certain. From germline, CDR1 is MNHEY and CDR2 SVGAGI. The CDR3 spans 14 residues. The V end lost 8 bases, the J end lost 1 base, and 12 bases lay between the germline ends. The CDR3 region has the DNA TGTGCCAGCGCCAAGGCGGTCAGCAATCAGCCCCAGCATTTT. Translated: CASAKAVSNQPQHF.

This clone came up a few times. The chain carries TRBV27 and TRBJ1-2; 7 nucleotides align to TRBD1. The CDR3 is made up of 15 amino acids. Germline loops: CDR1 MNHEY, CDR2 SMNVEV (reference sequence). V dropped 7 bases and J dropped 4; count of bases not matched to a gene: 12. As DNA, the CDR3 is TGTGCCAGCACCTCATGGACAGGATTAACCTATGGCTACACCTTC. Amino acids: CASTSWTGLTYGYTF.

V gene TRBV12-5 combines with J gene TRBJ2-5, with 12 bases lining up with TRBD2. The V segment lost 7 bases and the J segment 2 bases; nucleotides outside the gene matches: 11. CDR3 length equals 17 residues. CDR1 LGHNT and CDR2 FRNRAP come from the germline V gene. CDR3: CASDRGRGLAGQETQYF. CDR3 in DNA: TGTGCTAGTGACCGGGGGAGAGGACTAGCGGGGCAAGAGACCCAGTACTTC.